This T cell receptor (beta chain) was recovered during a study of cytomegalovirus exposure and HLA in healthy donors. Separation from the roughly 670-subject first cohort characterized the roughly 120-subject validation cohort, to which the donors belonged. Study-wide points: Cytomegalovirus-associated status was assigned to 164 TCR beta chains. CMV antigen specificity of three CMV-associated chains was confirmed in vitro.

CDR1 and CDR2 from the germline V gene are SGHDT and YYEEEE. V lost 0 bases and J 1 base, leaving 5 bases between the germline ends. This CDR3 is built from 13 residues. Using immunoSEQ multiplex PCR, the repertoire was profiled, and TCRdb retains in-frame clones only, with some absent. The sample includes 100,000 to 150,000 clones, roughly nine tenths of them seen just once. For this clone: No antigen is known for it.

This chain uses TRBV5-6 with TRBJ2-7; D is undetermined. The sequenced sample was PBMCs. The receptor's source is a woman aged 18-29 years in good health and CMV-seronegative. CDR3 DNA sequence: TGTGCCAGCAGCTTGGTCGGTTCCTACGAGCAGTACTTC. It codes for CASSLVGSYEQYF.